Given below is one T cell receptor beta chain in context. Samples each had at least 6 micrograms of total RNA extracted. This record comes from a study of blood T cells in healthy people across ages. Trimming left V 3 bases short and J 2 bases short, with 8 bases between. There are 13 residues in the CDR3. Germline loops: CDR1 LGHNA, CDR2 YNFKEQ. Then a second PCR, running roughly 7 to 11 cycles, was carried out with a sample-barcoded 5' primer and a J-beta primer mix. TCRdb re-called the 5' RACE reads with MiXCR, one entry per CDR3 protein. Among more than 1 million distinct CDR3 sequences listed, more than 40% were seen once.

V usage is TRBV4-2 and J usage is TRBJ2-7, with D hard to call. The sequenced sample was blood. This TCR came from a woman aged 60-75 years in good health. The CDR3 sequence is CASSQNPTYEQYF. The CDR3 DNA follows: TGTGCCAGCAGCCAGAACCCAACCTACGAGCAGTACTTC.